This TCR beta chain emerged from a study of identical twins. Germline lookup yields CDR1 LNHNV and CDR2 YYDKDF (reference sequence). CDR3 size: 14 residues. The ends lost 0 bases at V and 7 bases at J; junction bases unmatched: 3. The table lists this clonotype with many counts. Its cognate antigen is unknown. Notes on the study in general: Excess sharing between twins was weaker in beta out-of-frame sequences. Conclusions rested on cross-sectional statistics rather than following the same donors. Low generation probability was overrepresented in out-of-frame alpha sequences shared by twins. Models predicted less out-of-frame TCR alpha sharing in monozygotic twins than was found.

TCRdb processed the 5' RACE reads anew with MiXCR; each CDR3 protein has one entry. The table has 200,000 or so distinct CDR3 sequences, roughly 7.5% seen once. This sample also appeared in a second study, on yellow fever vaccine responses in identical twins.

The clonotype was recovered from a woman aged 18-30 years in good health. The sample was memory (CD45RO+) T cells sorted from blood. The chain employs TRBV15 and TRBJ2-5; 9 bases are shared with TRBD2. DNA of the CDR3: TGTGCCACCAGCAGAGAAGCGGGGGGCGGGACCCAGTACTTC. This sequence encodes CATSREAGGGTQYF.